A single T cell receptor beta chain is shown here with its context. Its specificity is not known. This sample is drawn from a study of blood T cells in healthy people across ages. Trimming removed 0 bases at V and 1 base at J, with 9 bases between. The V gene's germline CDR1 is LNHNV and CDR2 YYDKDF (reference sequence). There are 15 residues in the CDR3. It was with a sample-barcoded 5' primer and a J-beta primer mix that a second PCR of roughly 6 to 11 cycles was run. From the 5' RACE reads, TCRdb called clonotypes with MiXCR, one entry per CDR3 protein. The top ten hold more than 6% of the sample, which has around 1.7 million distinct CDR3 sequences, roughly 27% seen once. General study results and limits: Older age coincided with a roughly linear decline in TCR beta diversity per million T cells.

The origin of this receptor is a woman aged 25 to 45 in good health. The chain employs TRBV15 and TRBJ1-2; no clear D gene. Input material: blood. The CDR3 coding sequence is TGTGCCACCAGCAGAGATGTAGGGATTAACTATGGCTACACCTTC. It encodes CATSRDVGINYGYTF.